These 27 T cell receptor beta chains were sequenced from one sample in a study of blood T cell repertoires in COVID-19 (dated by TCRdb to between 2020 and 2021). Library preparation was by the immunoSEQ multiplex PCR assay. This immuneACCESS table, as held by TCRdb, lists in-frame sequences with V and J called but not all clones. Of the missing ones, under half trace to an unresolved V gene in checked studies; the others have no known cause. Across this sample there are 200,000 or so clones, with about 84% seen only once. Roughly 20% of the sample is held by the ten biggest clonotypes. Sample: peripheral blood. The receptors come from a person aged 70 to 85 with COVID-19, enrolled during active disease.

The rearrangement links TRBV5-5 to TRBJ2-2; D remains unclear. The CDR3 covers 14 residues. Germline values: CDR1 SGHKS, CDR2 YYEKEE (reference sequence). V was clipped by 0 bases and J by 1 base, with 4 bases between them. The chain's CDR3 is CASSLVLNTGELFF. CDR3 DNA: TGTGCCAGCAGCTTGGTCCTGAACACCGGGGAGCTGTTTTTT.

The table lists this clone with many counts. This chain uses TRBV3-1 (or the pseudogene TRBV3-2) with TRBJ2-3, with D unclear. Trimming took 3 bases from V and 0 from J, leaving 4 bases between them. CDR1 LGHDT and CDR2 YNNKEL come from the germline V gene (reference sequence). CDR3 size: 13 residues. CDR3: CASSHCSTDTQYF. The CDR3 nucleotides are TGTGCCAGCAGCCACTGTAGCACAGATACGCAGTATTTT.

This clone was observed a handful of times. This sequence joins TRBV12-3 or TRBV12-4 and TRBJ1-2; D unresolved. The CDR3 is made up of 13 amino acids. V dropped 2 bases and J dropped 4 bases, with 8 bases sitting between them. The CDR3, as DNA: TGTGCCAGCAGTTTACAGGATTCCTATGGCTACACCTTC. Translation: CASSLQDSYGYTF.

CDR3 sequence reads: CASSSRTSVSYEQYF. CDR3 bases: TGTGCCAGCAGCTCGAGGACTAGCGTTTCCTACGAGCAGTACTTC. The chain uses TRBV7-2 and TRBJ2-7; 9 bases fit TRBD2. Trimming took 4 bases from V and 1 from J; bases not matched to a gene: 5. CDR1 is SGHTA, CDR2 FQGNSA, per germline. The CDR3 consists of 15 residues.

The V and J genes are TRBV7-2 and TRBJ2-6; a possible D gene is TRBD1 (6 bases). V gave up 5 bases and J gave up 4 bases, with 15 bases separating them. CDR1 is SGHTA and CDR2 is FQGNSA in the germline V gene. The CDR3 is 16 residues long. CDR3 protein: CASSPTHRAGANVLTF. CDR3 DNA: TGTGCCAGCAGCCCCACGCACAGGGCCGGGGCCAACGTCCTGACTTTC. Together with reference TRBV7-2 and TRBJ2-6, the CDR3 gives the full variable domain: GAGVSQSPSNKVTEKGKDVELRCDPISGHTALYWYRQSLGQGLEFLIYFQGNSAPDKSGLPSDRFSAERTGGSVSTLTIQRTQQEDSAVYLCASSPTHRAGANVLTFGAGSRLTVL.

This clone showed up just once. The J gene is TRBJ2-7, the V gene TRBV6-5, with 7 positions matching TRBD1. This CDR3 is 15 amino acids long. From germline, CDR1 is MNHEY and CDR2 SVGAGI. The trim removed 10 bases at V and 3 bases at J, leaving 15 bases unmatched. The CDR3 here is CATNALKGTVYEQYF. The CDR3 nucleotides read TGTGCCACCAACGCCCTTAAGGGGACAGTCTACGAGCAGTACTTC.

CDR3 sequence: CASSERRRSYGYTF. Here the CDR3 DNA reads TGTGCCAGCAGTGAAAGGAGAAGGTCCTATGGCTACACCTTC. V is TRBV25-1 and J is TRBJ1-2, with D unresolved. Trimming shortened V by 2 bases and J by 4 bases, and 11 bases separated the two germline ends. This CDR3 region has 14 residues. CDR1 is MGHDK, CDR2 SYGVNS, per germline.

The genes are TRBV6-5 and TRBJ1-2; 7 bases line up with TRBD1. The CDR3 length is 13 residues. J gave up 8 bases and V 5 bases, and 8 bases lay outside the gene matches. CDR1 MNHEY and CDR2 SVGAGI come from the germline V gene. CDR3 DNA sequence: TGTGCCAGCAGTCGGGACAGTAAGAAGGGCTACACCTTC. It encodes CASSRDSKKGYTF.

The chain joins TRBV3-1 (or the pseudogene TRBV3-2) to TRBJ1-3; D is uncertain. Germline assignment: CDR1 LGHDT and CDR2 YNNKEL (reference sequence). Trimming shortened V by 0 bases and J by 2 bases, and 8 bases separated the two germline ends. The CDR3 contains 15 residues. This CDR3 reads CASSQEWRPGNTIYF. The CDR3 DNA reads TGTGCCAGCAGCCAAGAATGGCGGCCTGGAAACACCATATATTTT.

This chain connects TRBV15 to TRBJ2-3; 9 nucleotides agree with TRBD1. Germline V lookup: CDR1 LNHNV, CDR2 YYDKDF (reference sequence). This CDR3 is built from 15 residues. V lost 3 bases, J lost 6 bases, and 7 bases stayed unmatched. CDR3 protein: CATSRGQGDGDTQYF. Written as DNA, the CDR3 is TGTGCCACCAGCAGGGGACAGGGAGATGGTGATACGCAGTATTTT.

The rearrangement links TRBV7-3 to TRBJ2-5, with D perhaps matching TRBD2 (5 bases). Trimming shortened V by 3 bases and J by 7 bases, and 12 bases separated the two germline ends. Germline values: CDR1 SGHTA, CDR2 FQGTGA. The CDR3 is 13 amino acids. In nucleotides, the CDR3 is TGTGCCAGCAGCTTCGGGGTGGATGGGACCCAGTACTTC. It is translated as CASSFGVDGTQYF.

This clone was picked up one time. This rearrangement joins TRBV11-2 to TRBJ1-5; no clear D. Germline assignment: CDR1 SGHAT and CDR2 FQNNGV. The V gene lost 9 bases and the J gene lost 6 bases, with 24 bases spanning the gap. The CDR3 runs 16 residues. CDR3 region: CARSFRGGFPGQPQHF. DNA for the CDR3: TGTGCCAGAAGTTTCCGAGGAGGCTTTCCCGGTCAGCCCCAGCATTTT.

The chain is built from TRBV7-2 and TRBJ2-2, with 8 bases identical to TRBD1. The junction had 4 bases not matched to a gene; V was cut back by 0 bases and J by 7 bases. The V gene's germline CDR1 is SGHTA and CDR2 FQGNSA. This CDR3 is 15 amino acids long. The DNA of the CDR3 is TGTGCCAGCAGCTTAGCCCAGGGGGCTGGCGGGGAGCTGTTTTTT. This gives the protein CASSLAQGAGGELFF.

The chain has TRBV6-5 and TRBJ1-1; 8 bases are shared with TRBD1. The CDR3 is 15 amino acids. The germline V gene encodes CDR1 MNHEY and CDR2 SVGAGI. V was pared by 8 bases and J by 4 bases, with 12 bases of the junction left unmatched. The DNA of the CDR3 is TGTGCCAGCCTATCGGGGCAGGGGGCAGGCACTGAAGCTTTCTTT. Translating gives CASLSGQGAGTEAFF.

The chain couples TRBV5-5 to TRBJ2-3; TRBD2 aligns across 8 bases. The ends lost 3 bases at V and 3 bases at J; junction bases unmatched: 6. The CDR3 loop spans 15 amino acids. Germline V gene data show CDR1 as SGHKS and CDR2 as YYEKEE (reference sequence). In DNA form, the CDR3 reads TGTGCCAGCAGCTCCGGGACTAGTCTTACAGATACGCAGTATTTT. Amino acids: CASSSGTSLTDTQYF. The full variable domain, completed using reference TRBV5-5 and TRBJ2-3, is DAGVTQSPTHLIKTRGQQVTLRCSPISGHKSVSWYQQVLGQGPQFIFQYYEKEERGRGNFPDRFSARQFPNYSSELNVNALLLGDSALYLCASSSGTSLTDTQYFGPGTRLTVL.

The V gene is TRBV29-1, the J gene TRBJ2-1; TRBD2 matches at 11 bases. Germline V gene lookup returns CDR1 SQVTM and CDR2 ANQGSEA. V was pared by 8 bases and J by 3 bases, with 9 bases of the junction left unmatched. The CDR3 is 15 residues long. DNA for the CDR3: TGCAGCACAACCCCACTAGCGGGGGACTACAATGAGCAGTTCTTC. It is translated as CSTTPLAGDYNEQFF.

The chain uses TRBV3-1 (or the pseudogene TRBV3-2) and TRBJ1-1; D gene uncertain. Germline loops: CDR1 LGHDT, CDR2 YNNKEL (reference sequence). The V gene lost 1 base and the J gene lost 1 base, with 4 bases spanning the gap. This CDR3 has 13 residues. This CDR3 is CASSQARNTEAFF. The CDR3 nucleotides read TGTGCCAGCAGCCAAGCCAGGAACACTGAAGCTTTCTTT.

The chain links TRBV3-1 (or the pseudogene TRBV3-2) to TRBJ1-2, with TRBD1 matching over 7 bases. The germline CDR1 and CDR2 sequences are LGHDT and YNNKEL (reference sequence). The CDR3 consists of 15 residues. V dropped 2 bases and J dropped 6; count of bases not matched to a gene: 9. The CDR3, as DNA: TGTGCCAGCAGCCAACCCGGACAGGCGGGTCATGGCTACACCTTC. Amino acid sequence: CASSQPGQAGHGYTF.

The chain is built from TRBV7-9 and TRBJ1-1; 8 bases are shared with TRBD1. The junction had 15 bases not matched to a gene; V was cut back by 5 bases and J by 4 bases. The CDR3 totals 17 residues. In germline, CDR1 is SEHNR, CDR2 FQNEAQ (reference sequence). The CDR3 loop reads CASSHTGGGRMGTEAFF. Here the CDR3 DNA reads TGTGCCAGCAGCCATACAGGGGGTGGAAGGATGGGCACTGAAGCTTTCTTT.

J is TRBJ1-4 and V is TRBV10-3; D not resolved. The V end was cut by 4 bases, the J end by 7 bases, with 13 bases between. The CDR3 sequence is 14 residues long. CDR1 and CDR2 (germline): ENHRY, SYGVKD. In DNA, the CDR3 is TGTGCCATCAGTGCTGGGAGGGAGAGTGAAAAACTGTTTTTT. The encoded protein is CAISAGRESEKLFF.

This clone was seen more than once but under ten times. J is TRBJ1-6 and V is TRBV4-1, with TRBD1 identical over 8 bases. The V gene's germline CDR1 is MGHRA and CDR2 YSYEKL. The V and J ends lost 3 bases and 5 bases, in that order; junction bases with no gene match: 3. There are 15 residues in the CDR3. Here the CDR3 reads CASSQDREDNSPLHF. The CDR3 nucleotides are TGCGCCAGCAGCCAGGACAGGGAGGATAATTCACCCCTCCACTTT.

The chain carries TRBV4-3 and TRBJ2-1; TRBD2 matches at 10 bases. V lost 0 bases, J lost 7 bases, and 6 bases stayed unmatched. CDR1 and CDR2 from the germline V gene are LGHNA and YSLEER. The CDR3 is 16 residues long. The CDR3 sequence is CASSQDLAGGRNEQFF. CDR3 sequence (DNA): TGCGCCAGCAGCCAAGATTTAGCGGGGGGCCGAAATGAGCAGTTCTTC.

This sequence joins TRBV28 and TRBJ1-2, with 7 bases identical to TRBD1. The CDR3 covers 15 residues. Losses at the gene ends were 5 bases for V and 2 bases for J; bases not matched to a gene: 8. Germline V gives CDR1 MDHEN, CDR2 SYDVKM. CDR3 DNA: TGTGCCAGCAGTCCGACAGGGTATTCGAACTATGGCTACACCTTC. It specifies CASSPTGYSNYGYTF.

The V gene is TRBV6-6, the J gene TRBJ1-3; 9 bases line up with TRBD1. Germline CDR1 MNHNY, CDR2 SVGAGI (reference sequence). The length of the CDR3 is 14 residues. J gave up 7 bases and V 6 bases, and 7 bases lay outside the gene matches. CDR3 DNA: TGTGCCAGCAGAGAGACAGGGGGGTACAACACCATATATTTT. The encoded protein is CASRETGGYNTIYF.

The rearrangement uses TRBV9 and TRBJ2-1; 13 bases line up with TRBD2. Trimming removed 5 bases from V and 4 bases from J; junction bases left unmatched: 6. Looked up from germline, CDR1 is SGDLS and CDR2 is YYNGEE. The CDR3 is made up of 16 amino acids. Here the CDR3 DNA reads TGTGCCAGCAGTACCGGGACTAGCGGGGTTTACAATGAGCAGTTCTTC. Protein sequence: CASSTGTSGVYNEQFF. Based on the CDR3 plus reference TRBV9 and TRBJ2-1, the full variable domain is DSGVTQTPKHLITATGQRVTLRCSPRSGDLSVYWYQQSLDQGLQFLIQYYNGEERAKGNILERFSAQQFPDLHSELNLSSLELGDSALYFCASSTGTSGVYNEQFFGPGTRLTVL.

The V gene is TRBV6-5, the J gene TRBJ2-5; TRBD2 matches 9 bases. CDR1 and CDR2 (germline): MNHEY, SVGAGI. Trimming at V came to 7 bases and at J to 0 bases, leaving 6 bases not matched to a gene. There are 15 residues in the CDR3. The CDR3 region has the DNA TGTGCCAGCACGCTACTAGCGGGCAACCAAGAGACCCAGTACTTC. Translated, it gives CASTLLAGNQETQYF.

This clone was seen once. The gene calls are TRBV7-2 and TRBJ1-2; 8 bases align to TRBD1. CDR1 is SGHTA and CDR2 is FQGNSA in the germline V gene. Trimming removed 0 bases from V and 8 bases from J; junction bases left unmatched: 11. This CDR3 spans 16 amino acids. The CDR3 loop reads CASSLAPTGTGRGYTF. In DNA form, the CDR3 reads TGTGCCAGCAGCTTAGCGCCTACTGGGACAGGTCGCGGCTACACCTTC.